These T cell receptor beta chains were read from a single sample in a study of blood T cell repertoires in COVID-19. The data were produced by immunoSEQ multiplex PCR, yet TCRdb's version contains in-frame clones alone and is incomplete. Among around 120,000 clones listed, 90% were seen once. Sequencing was performed on peripheral blood. Receptors originate from a man between 60 and 75 years old with COVID-19, enrolled during active disease. Each CDR3 is given with its conserved first and last residue. Fields, in order: D gene, V gene, J gene, clone size, CDR3 protein, CDR3 DNA. D genes are given only for firm matches. The size of a clone is reported for some rows only, either as once, few or many, or as a class for expanded clones.

>TRBD2|TRBV27|TRBJ2-3|NA
CASSLGLAGGGVTDTQYF
TGTGCCAGCAGTCTCGGACTAGCGGGAGGAGGTGTCACAGATACGCAGTATTTT
>NA|TRBV2|TRBJ1-1|once
CASSASGNTEAFF
TGTGCCAGCAGTGCCAGTGGGAACACTGAAGCTTTCTTT
>NA|TRBV5-1|TRBJ1-1|once
CASSLGTRGTEAFF
TGCGCCAGCAGCTTGGGAACCAGGGGTACTGAAGCTTTCTTT
>TRBD1|TRBV18|TRBJ1-1|NA
CASSPDTGGLNTEAFF
TGTGCCAGCTCACCAGATACAGGGGGCTTGAACACTGAAGCTTTCTTT
>NA|TRBV5-6|TRBJ2-7|NA
CASSFWRNSYEQYF
TGTGCCAGCAGCTTCTGGAGGAACTCCTACGAGCAGTACTTC
>TRBD1|TRBV4-1|TRBJ1-5|NA
CASSLNTLDRGLQPQHF
TGCGCCAGCAGCCTTAACACACTGGACAGGGGGCTGCAGCCCCAGCATTTT
>TRBD2|TRBV7-2|TRBJ2-1|NA
CASSFTSGSDEQFF
TGTGCCAGCAGCTTTACTAGCGGGAGCGATGAGCAGTTCTTC
>TRBD2|TRBV6-1|TRBJ2-3|few
CASSGGLAGFTSTDTQYF
TGTGCCAGCAGTGGTGGACTAGCGGGATTTACTAGCACAGATACGCAGTATTTT
>NA|TRBV18|TRBJ2-7|NA
CATASSSYEQYF
TGTGCCACCGCGAGTAGTTCCTACGAGCAGTACTTC
>NA|TRBV6-2/TRBV6-3|TRBJ2-4|NA
CASSYLAVLAKNIQYF
TGTGCCAGCAGTTACCTAGCTGTCCTAGCCAAAAACATTCAGTACTTC
>NA|TRBV7-9|TRBJ2-1|medium-sized
CASRTGNEQFF
TGTGCCAGCCGGACTGGGAATGAGCAGTTCTTC
>NA|TRBV28|TRBJ2-2|NA
CASSVIREFGELFF
TGTGCCAGCAGTGTGATCAGGGAATTCGGGGAGCTGTTTTTT
>NA|TRBV11-2|TRBJ2-7|NA
CASSLSWASLLVEQYF
TGTGCCAGCAGCTTATCTTGGGCCTCCCTCTTGGTCGAGCAGTACTTC
>TRBD1|TRBV28|TRBJ1-3|NA
CASTTMWIQGLGGNTIYF
TGTGCCAGCACCACAATGTGGATACAGGGGTTGGGGGGAAACACCATATATTTT
>NA|TRBV10-1|TRBJ2-1|NA
CASSDSLYNEQFF
TGCGCCAGCAGTGACTCTCTTTACAATGAGCAGTTCTTC
>NA|TRBV6-6|TRBJ1-1|NA
CASSYSRSEAFF
TGTGCCAGCAGTTACTCCCGGTCTGAAGCTTTCTTT
>NA|TRBV13|TRBJ2-1|once
CASSTGVGLSEQFF
TGTGCCAGCAGCACCGGCGTGGGACTGTCGGAGCAGTTCTTC
>TRBD1|TRBV15|TRBJ1-2|once
CATSKGGQGGGYTF
TGTGCCACCAGCAAAGGCGGACAGGGAGGCGGCTACACCTTC
>NA|TRBV4-1|TRBJ2-3|NA
CASSQENGDTQYF
TGCGCCAGCAGCCAAGAAAACGGGGATACGCAGTATTTT
>TRBD1|TRBV11-2|TRBJ2-4|few
CASSPDRVQNIQYF
TGTGCCAGCAGCCCCGACAGGGTTCAAAACATTCAGTACTTC
>NA|TRBV12-3/TRBV12-4|TRBJ1-2|NA
CASSLSLGGYTF
TGTGCCAGCAGTCTCTCCCTCGGGGGCTACACCTTC
>TRBD2|TRBV28|TRBJ2-3|NA
CASILAGDTDTQYF
TGTGCCAGCATTCTAGCGGGAGACACAGATACGCAGTATTTT
>TRBD1|TRBV4-3|TRBJ1-2|NA
CASSQDLQGSVGYTF
TGCGCCAGCAGCCAAGATCTACAGGGGTCTGTTGGCTACACCTTC
>NA|TRBV6-6|TRBJ2-2|NA
CASSDETYTAGELFF
TGTGCCAGCAGTGACGAGACCTATACAGCTGGGGAGCTGTTTTTT
>NA|TRBV7-3|TRBJ1-1|NA
CASSQGTYTEAFF
TGTGCCAGCAGCCAGGGGACCTACACTGAAGCTTTCTTT
>TRBD1|TRBV6-2/TRBV6-3|TRBJ2-2|NA
CASSRTGPNTGELFF
TGTGCCAGCAGTCGGACAGGGCCTAACACCGGGGAGCTGTTTTTT
>NA|TRBV27|TRBJ2-1|NA
CASSLPGASNEQFF
TGTGCCAGCAGTTTACCGGGAGCGAGCAATGAGCAGTTCTTC
>NA|TRBV24-1|TRBJ2-1|once
CATSGGSTNSYNEQFF
TGTGCCACCAGTGGAGGGAGCACCAACTCCTACAATGAGCAGTTCTTC
>NA|TRBV2|TRBJ1-5|once
CASGGAREGSNQPQHF
TGTGCCAGCGGAGGGGCCAGGGAGGGAAGCAATCAGCCCCAGCATTTT
>TRBD2|TRBV28|TRBJ2-5|NA
CASSSPGTSGRAEETQYF
TGTGCCAGCAGTTCCCCGGGGACTAGCGGGAGGGCTGAAGAGACCCAGTACTTC
>NA|TRBV5-1|TRBJ2-1|NA
CASSLRELSYNEQFF
TGCGCCAGCAGCTTACGGGAGCTGTCCTACAATGAGCAGTTCTTC
>NA|TRBV5-1|TRBJ1-6|NA
CASSFNSPSSYNSPLHF
TGCGCCAGCAGCTTTAACTCCCCGAGCTCCTATAATTCACCCCTCCACTTT
>TRBD1|TRBV28|TRBJ1-1|NA
CASRPGGLNTEAFF
TGTGCCAGCAGGCCAGGGGGGCTGAACACTGAAGCTTTCTTT
>NA|TRBV6-1|TRBJ1-2|NA
CASSDSYGYTF
TGTGCCAGCAGTGACAGTTATGGCTACACCTTC
>NA|TRBV30|TRBJ1-1|NA
CAWSEGGAGNTEAFF
TGTGCCTGGTCAGAGGGGGGGGCGGGAAACACTGAAGCTTTCTTT